The present entry profiles one T cell receptor (beta chain) with its context. Antigen specificity is unknown. Per the germline V gene, CDR1 is SGHRS and CDR2 is YFSETQ. V was pared by 4 bases and J by 4 bases, with 11 bases of the junction left unmatched. The CDR3 totals 17 residues. These data belong to a study of T cell responses to AZD1222 COVID-19 vaccine. Findings of the study overall: The span of vaccine-associated CD4 TCRs extended across spike, with dominance at 160-218 and 743-854. Only five to seven AZD1222 recipients were seropositive at baseline. The study reported that nearly half of spike-specific TCRs target unmutated variant regions.

The data were produced by immunoSEQ multiplex PCR, yet TCRdb's version contains in-frame clones alone and is incomplete. The sample shows about 190,000 clones, approximately 92% of them seen only once. Sequenced material: peripheral blood, taken on day 0 of AZD1222 vaccination. The sequence derives from an adult in good health. V usage is TRBV5-1 and J usage is TRBJ2-2; the match to TRBD2 covers 9 bases. This CDR3 reads CASSRTLAGVITGELFF. The DNA of the CDR3 is TGCGCCAGCAGCAGAACGTTAGCGGGGGTCATCACCGGGGAGCTGTTTTTT.